These 8 T cell receptor beta chains originate from one sample sequenced in a study of blood T cell repertoires in COVID-19. The repertoire was sequenced with immunoSEQ multiplex PCR; TCRdb's copy has only in-frame clones and lacks some. The repertoire consists of about 62,000 clones, with approximately 90% occurring once and the leading ten covering 18%. Sequenced input: peripheral blood. Receptors were obtained from a woman aged 55-69 years with COVID-19, enrolled during active disease.

The chain uses TRBV6-1 and TRBJ2-7; TRBD2 matches at 7 bases. Germline assignment: CDR1 MNHNS and CDR2 SASEGT. V gave up 2 bases and J gave up 2 bases; unmatched junction bases: 3. This CDR3 comprises 14 residues. CDR3: CASSEMGGAYEQYF. The DNA of the CDR3 is TGTGCCAGCAGTGAAATGGGGGGGGCCTACGAGCAGTACTTC.

This clone appeared a single time. The CDR3 DNA reads as TGTGCCAGCAGCCTCTCAGGCGGGTATGGCTACACCTTC. Its translation: CASSLSGGYGYTF. This chain uses TRBV5-4 with TRBJ1-2; D gene uncertain. The CDR3 runs to 13 residues. Germline assignment: CDR1 SGHNT and CDR2 YYREEE (reference sequence). Trimming took off 4 bases at V and 5 bases at J, with 12 bases between the two ends. Full variable domain (outside the CDR3, taken from reference TRBV5-4 and TRBJ1-2): ETGVTQSPTHLIKTRGQQVTLRCSSQSGHNTVSWYQQALGQGPQFIFQYYREEENGRGNFPPRFSGLQFPNYSSELNVNALELDDSALYLCASSLSGGYGYTFGSGTRLTVV.

The chain uses TRBV4-3 and TRBJ2-1; perhaps TRBD2 as D (5 bases). The CDR3 loop spans 13 amino acids. V was trimmed by 2 bases and J by 4 bases, leaving 6 bases between them. Germline assignment: CDR1 LGHNA and CDR2 YSLEER. The CDR3 DNA reads TGCGCCAGCAGCCAACCGGGATACAATGAGCAGTTCTTC. This gives the protein CASSQPGYNEQFF.

The chain combines TRBV7-6 with TRBJ2-1; D is perhaps TRBD2 (6 bases). CDR3 length: 19 amino acids. The germline CDR1 and CDR2 sequences are SGHVS and FNYEAQ. V was cut by 5 bases and J by 5 bases, with 28 bases left in between. The CDR3 coding sequence is TGTGCCAGCAGCCCCACCCATAGAGCTGTCATAGCGGTAGACAATGAGCAGTTCTTC. This codes for CASSPTHRAVIAVDNEQFF.

In regard to this clone: Germline and junction disagree at one end, which may indicate a read error. The chain joins TRBV2 to TRBJ1-4; 7 bases match TRBD1. Germline loops: CDR1 SNHLY, CDR2 FYNNEI. This CDR3 spans 14 amino acids. CDR3 sequence (DNA): TGTGCCAGCAGTTCAGGACAGGTTAATGAAGAACTGTTTTTT. As protein: CASSSGQVNEELFF.

This clone was seen just once. The chain employs TRBV3-1 (or the pseudogene TRBV3-2) and TRBJ2-7; 13 nucleotides agree with TRBD2. The CDR3 has 13 amino acids. J was trimmed by 4 bases and V by 6 bases; bases with no gene match: 0. The germline V gene has CDR1 LGHDT and CDR2 YNNKEL (reference sequence). The CDR3 sequence is CASRLAGGYEQYF. The CDR3, as DNA: TGTGCCAGCAGACTAGCGGGAGGGTACGAGCAGTACTTC.

This chain links TRBV11-2 with TRBJ2-1, with D possibly TRBD2 on 6 matching bases. With 1 base removed from V and 0 bases from J, the gap between germline ends came to 7 bases. Per germline, CDR1 SGHAT and CDR2 FQNNGV. This CDR3 has 15 residues. The CDR3 is CASSLAGSSYNEQFF. DNA of the CDR3: TGTGCCAGCAGCTTAGCCGGGAGCTCCTACAATGAGCAGTTCTTC.

This sequence joins TRBV9 and TRBJ1-4; 9 nucleotides agree with TRBD1. The ends lost 3 bases at V and 3 bases at J; junction bases unmatched: 3. This CDR3 is 15 amino acids long. From germline, CDR1 is SGDLS and CDR2 YYNGEE. The CDR3 region is CASSGDRDSNEKLFF. The DNA of the CDR3 is TGTGCCAGCAGCGGGGACAGGGATTCTAATGAAAAACTGTTTTTT.